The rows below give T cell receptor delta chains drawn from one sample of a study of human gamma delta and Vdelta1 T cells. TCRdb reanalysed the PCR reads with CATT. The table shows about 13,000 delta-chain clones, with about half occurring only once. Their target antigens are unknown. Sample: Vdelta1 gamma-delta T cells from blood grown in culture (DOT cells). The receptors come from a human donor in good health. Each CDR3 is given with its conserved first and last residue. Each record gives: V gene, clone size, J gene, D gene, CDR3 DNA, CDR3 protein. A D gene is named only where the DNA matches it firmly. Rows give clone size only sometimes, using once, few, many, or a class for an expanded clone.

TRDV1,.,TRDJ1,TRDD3,TGTGCTCTTGGTGGTCCCTCGCCGGGCTGGGGGACTTACACCGATAAACTCATCTTT,CALGGPSPGWGTYTDKLIF
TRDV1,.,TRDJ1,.,TGTGCTCTTGGGGAACCCGGTCAGGACCCTTTCACCGATAAACTCATCTTT,CALGEPGQDPFTDKLIF
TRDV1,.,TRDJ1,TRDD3,TGTGCTCTTGGGGAACCCTCAACTACTCCCCCATTACTGGGGGATACCCAAGACACCGATAAACTCATCTTT,CALGEPSTTPPLLGDTQDTDKLIF
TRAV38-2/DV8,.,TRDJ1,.,TGTGCTTATAGGAGCAGCATATACGCGTACACCGATAAACTCATCTTT,CAYRSSIYAYTDKLIF
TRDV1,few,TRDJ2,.,TGTGCTCTTGGGGATCGCCTTCCTATGTCTCCTGGGGGACCCGACCCAGCACAACTCTTCTTT,CALGDRLPMSPGGPDPAQLFF
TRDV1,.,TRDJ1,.,TGTGCTCTTGGGGCGTGGGGGCTCACCGATAAACTCATCTTT,CALGAWGLTDKLIF
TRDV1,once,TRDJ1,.,TGTGCTCTTGGGGAATGTCCCAGGGCCTCGTACACCGATAAACTCATCTTT,CALGECPRASYTDKLIF
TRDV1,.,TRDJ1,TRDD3,TGTGCTCTTGGGATTTCCTTACCCAAACTAAACTGGGGGCCCACCGATAAACTCATCTTT,CALGISLPKLNWGPTDKLIF
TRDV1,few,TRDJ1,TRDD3,TGTGCTCTTGGGGCCAGAAAAGCGCCGGACCCTCACTGGGGGCCAACCTCGGGTCATAAACTCATCTTT,CALGARKAPDPHWGPTSGHKLIF
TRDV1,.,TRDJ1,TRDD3,TGTGCTCTTGGGGACTCTCGGGCTACTCTGGGGGATACGGCCACCGATAAACTCATCTTT,CALGDSRATLGDTATDKLIF
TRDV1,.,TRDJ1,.,TGTGCTCTTGGGGAACTTTGGGTTCCTGCCCGTTCGGGGCTTTCCAGAGGTCCCGATAAACTCATCTTT,CALGELWVPARSGLSRGPDKLIF
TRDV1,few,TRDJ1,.,TGTGCTCTTGGGGAAATGGGGGCTTACACCGATAAACTCATCTTT,CALGEMGAYTDKLIF
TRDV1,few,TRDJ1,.,TGTGCTCTTGGGGAAACCCCCTCACCTTCCTACGAATTCGCCGTACTGGGGGATCGTAAACTCATCTTT,CALGETPSPSYEFAVLGDRKLIF
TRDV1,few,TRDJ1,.,TGTGCTCTTGGGGACATCTTTTTCCGTCGGCGGGGGGCCACCGATAAACTCATCTTT,CALGDIFFRRRGATDKLIF
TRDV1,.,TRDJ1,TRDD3,TGTGCTCTTGGGGATCCTGGGAGGTCTATCCACTGGGGGATACGCGTATCCCCGAGTAAACTCATCTTT,CALGDPGRSIHWGIRVSPSKLIF
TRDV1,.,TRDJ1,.,TGTGCTCTTGGGAACGGGGCAATCCTAAGTCATCGGGGATGGATGGAACTCATCTTT,CALGNGAILSHRGWMELIF
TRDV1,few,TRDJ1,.,TGTGCTCTTGGGCTCCCCTTTGGTCGAAAACCATACACCGATAAACTCATCTTT,CALGLPFGRKPYTDKLIF
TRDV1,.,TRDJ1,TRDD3,TGTGCTCTTGGGGACCCTTCCCCGGGGGATAAGGCAGGAGATACACAATACACCGATAAACTCATCTTT,CALGDPSPGDKAGDTQYTDKLIF
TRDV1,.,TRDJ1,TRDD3,TGTGCTCTTGGGGATCCCGGCCTGGGGGATACGCGGTACACCGATAAACTCATCTTT,CALGDPGLGDTRYTDKLIF
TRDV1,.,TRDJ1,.,TGTGCTCTTGGGGAAGCTCAAAGCCCAAGCCTTCCTACGTCCTGGGGGATCGGCGATAAACTCATCTTT,CALGEAQSPSLPTSWGIGDKLIF
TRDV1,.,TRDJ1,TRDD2,TGTGCTCTTGACTACCCGCCGGCTTCCTACGCGAAAAATAAACTCATCTTT,CALDYPPASYAKNKLIF
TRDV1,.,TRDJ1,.,TGTGCTCTTGGGCACCCGGCTACAGGTTGGGGGGGCCGGAACACCGATAAACTCATCTTT,CALGHPATGWGGRNTDKLIF
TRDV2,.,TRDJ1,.,TGTGCCTGTGACACCTCCAAAATAAGGGGTTCCGGGTACACCGATAAACTCATCTTT,CACDTSKIRGSGYTDKLIF
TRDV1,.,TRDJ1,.,TGTGCTCTTGGGGAACTAGGGGCTAATAACCTCCCTGCCAACACCGATAAACTCATCTTT,CALGELGANNLPANTDKLIF
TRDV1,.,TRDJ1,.,TGTGCTCTTGGGGAACGGAGATCGCCGGCCTTCCTACGGGGGGATACGCCCGATAAACTCATCTTT,CALGERRSPAFLRGDTPDKLIF
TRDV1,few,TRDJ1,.,TGTGCTCTTGGGGACGCTTATGCGGGCACCGATAAACTCATCTTT,CALGDAYAGTDKLIF
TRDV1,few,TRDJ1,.,TGTGCTCTTGGGGAATACTGCCCCCACTTCCTATTGGGGGAGTACACCGATAAACTCATCTTT,CALGEYCPHFLLGEYTDKLIF
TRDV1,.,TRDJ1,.,TGTGCTCTTGGGGGACAGTTGGGGGGTCCCCTTATTTTTGGGGACACCGATAAACTCATCTTT,CALGGQLGGPLIFGDTDKLIF
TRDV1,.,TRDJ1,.,TGTGCTCTTGGGGAACTGCCCCGGAACTCGTACACCGATAAACTCATCTTT,CALGELPRNSYTDKLIF
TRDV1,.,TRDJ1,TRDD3,TGTGCTCTTGGGGAACCCGGGCCTTCCTTTCTGGGGGATACGTACACCGATAAACTCATCTTT,CALGEPGPSFLGDTYTDKLIF
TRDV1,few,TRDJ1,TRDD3,TGTGCTCTTGGGGAACTAAAACCTCGCCGGGGGATACGTTACGATAAACTCATCTTT,CALGELKPRRGIRYDKLIF
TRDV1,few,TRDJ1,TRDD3,TGTGCTCTTGGGGAGCCCTTCCCCTTACTGGGGGACCCACCCCTATCGTACACCGATAAACTCATCTTT,CALGEPFPLLGDPPLSYTDKLIF
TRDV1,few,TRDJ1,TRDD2,TGTGCTCTTGGGGACCTCGGTTTCCTACGGGTTTATTTAGGGGTCCAGTACACCGATAAACTCATCTTT,CALGDLGFLRVYLGVQYTDKLIF
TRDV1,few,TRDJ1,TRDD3,TGTGCTCTTGGGATGACTGGGGGTCCCCATCACTCTTACACCGATAAACTCATCTTT,CALGMTGGPHHSYTDKLIF
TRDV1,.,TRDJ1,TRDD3,TGTGCTCTTGGGGAACTATCCGTCCCCTCTTCCCGCTGGGGGGGACCAAGCGGTGGGTACACCGATAAACTCATCTTT,CALGELSVPSSRWGGPSGGYTDKLIF
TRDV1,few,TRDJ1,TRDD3,TGTGCTCTTGAGGCTTCCTACTGGGGGATACATAACCATCGATACACCGATAAACTCATCTTT,CALEASYWGIHNHRYTDKLIF
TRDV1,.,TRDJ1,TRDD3,TGTGCTCTTGGGGAACGTTTTCTGGGGGATACAGGGGCGCATAAACTCATCTTT,CALGERFLGDTGAHKLIF